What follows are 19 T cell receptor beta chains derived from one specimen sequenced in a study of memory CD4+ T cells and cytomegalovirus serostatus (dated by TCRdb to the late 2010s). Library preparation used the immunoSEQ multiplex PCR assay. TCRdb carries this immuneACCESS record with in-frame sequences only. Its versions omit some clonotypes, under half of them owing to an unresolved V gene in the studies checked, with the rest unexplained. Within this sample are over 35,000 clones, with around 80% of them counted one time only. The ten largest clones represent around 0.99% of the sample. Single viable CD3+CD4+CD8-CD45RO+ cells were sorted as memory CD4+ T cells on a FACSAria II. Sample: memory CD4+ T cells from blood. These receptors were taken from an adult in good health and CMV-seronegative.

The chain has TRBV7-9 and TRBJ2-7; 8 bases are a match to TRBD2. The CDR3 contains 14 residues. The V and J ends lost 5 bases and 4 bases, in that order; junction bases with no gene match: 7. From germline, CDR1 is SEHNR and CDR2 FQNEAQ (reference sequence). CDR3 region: CASSPGLARYEQYF. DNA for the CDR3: TGTGCCAGCAGCCCCGGACTAGCTCGATACGAGCAGTACTTC.

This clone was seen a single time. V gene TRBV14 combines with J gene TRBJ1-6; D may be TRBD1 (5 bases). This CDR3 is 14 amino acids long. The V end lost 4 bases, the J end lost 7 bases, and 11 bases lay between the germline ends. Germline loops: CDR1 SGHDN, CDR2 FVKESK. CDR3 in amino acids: CASSPRGTNSPLHF. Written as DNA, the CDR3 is TGTGCCAGCAGCCCGCGGGGCACAAATTCACCCCTCCACTTT.

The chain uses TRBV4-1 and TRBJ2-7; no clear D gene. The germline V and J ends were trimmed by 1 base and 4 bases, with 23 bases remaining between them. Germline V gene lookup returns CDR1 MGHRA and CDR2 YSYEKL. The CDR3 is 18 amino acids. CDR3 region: CASSQVFLPEKLMYEQYF. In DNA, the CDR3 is TGCGCCAGCAGCCAAGTTTTCTTGCCAGAAAAGTTGATGTACGAGCAGTACTTC.

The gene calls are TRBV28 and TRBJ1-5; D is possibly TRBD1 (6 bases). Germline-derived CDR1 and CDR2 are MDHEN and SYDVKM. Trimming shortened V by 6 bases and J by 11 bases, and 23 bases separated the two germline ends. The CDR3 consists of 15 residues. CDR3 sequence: CASSPTGGAGASQHF. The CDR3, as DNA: TGTGCCAGCAGCCCAACCGGGGGGGCTGGGGCCTCCCAGCATTTT.

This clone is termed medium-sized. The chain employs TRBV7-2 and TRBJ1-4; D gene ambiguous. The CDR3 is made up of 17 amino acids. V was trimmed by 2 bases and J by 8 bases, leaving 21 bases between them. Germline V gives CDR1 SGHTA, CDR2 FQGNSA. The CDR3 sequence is CASSLTPRSIRLEKLFF. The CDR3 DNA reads TGTGCCAGCAGCTTAACACCCCGATCCATTCGACTCGAAAAACTGTTTTTT.

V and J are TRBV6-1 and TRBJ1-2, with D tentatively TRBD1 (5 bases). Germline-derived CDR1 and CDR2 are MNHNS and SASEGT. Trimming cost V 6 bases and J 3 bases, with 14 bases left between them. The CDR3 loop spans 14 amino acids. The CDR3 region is CASRGVGGDYGYTF. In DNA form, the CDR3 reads TGTGCCAGCAGGGGAGTGGGGGGAGACTATGGCTACACCTTC.

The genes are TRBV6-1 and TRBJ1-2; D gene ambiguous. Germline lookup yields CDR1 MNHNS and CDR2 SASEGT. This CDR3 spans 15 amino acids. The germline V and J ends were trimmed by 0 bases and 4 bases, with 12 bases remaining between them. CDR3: CASSEAIGDPYGYTF. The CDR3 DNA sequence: TGTGCCAGCAGTGAAGCTATTGGAGACCCCTATGGCTACACCTTC.

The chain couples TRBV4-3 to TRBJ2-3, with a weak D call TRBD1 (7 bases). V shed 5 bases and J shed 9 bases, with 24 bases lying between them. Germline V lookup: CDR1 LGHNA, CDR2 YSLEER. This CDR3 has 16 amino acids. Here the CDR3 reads CASSTRTPPQGGTQYF. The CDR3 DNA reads TGCGCCAGCAGCACGCGTACGCCCCCCCAGGGGGGAACGCAGTATTTT.

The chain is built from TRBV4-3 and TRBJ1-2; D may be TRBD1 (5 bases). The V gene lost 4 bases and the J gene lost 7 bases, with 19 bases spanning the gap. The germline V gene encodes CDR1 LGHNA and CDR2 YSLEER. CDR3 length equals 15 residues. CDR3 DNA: TGCGCCAGCAGCCCCCCGGAGGCAGGGTCGGGTGGCTACACCTTC. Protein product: CASSPPEAGSGGYTF.

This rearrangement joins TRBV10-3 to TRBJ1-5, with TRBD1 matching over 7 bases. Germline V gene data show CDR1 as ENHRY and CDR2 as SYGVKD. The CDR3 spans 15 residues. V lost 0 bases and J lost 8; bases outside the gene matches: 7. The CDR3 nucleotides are TGTGCCATCAGTGAGTCGAAAGGGGGCTTGGAGCCCCAGCATTTT. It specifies CAISESKGGLEPQHF.

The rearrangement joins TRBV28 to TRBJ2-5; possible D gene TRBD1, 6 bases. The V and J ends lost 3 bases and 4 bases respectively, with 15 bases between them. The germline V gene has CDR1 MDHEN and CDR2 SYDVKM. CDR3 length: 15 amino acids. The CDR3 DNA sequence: TGTGCCAGCAGTTTCCAGGGGCTTACAAGAGAGACCCAGTACTTC. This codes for CASSFQGLTRETQYF. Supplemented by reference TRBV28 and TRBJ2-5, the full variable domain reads DVKVTQSSRYLVKRTGEKVFLECVQDMDHENMFWYRQDPGLGLRLIYFSYDVKMKEKGDIPEGYSVSREKKERFSLILESASTNQTSMYLCASSFQGLTRETQYFGPGTRLLVL.

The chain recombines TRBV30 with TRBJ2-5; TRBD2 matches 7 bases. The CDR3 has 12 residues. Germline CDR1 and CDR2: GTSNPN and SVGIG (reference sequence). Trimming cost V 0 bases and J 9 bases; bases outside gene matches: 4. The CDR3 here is CAWSVGLKAQYF. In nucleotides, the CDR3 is TGTGCCTGGAGTGTGGGACTAAAGGCCCAGTACTTC.

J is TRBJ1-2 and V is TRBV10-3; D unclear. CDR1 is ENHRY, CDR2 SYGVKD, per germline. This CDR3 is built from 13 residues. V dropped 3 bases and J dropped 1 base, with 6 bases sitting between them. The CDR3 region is CAISETDNYGYTF. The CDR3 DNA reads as TGTGCCATCAGTGAAACAGATAACTATGGCTACACCTTC.

The CDR3 loop is CASSYAKYRELFF. DNA of the CDR3: TGTGCCAGCAGCTACGCCAAGTACCGGGAGCTGTTTTTT. This chain connects TRBV6-5 to TRBJ2-2; D gene ambiguous. The germline V gene encodes CDR1 MNHEY and CDR2 SVGAGI. This CDR3 region has 13 residues. Trimming stripped 6 bases from V and 9 bases from J, with 14 bases between.

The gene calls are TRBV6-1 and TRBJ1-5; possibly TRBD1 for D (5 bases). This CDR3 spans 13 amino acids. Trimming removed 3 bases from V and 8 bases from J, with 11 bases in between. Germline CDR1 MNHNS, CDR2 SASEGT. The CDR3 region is CASSDWGGKPQHF. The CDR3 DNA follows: TGTGCCAGCAGTGACTGGGGGGGGAAGCCCCAGCATTTT.

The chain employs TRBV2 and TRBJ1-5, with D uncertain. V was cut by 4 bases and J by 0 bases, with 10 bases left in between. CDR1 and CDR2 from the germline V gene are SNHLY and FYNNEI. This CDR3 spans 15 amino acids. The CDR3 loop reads CASSGGRTSNQPQHF. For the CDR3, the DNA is TGTGCCAGCAGTGGAGGGCGGACTAGCAATCAGCCCCAGCATTTT.

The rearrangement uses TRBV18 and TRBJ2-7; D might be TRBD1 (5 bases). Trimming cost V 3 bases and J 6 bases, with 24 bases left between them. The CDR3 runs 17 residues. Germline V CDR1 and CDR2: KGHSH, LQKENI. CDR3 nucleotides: TGTGCCAGCTCACCGTCCCGAGACGGAGCTCTAGGGGCCGAGCAGTACTTC. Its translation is CASSPSRDGALGAEQYF. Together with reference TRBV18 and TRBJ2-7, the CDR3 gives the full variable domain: NAGVMQNPRHLVRRRGQEARLRCSPMKGHSHVYWYRQLPEEGLKFMVYLQKENIIDESGMPKERFSAEFPKEGPSILRIQQVVRGDSAAYFCASSPSRDGALGAEQYFGPGTRLTVT.

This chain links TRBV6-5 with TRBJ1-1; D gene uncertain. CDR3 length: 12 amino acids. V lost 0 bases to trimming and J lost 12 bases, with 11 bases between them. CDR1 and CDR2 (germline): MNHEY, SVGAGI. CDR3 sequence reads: CASSYSPVGSFF. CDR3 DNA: TGTGCCAGCAGTTACTCACCGGTCGGGTCTTTCTTT.

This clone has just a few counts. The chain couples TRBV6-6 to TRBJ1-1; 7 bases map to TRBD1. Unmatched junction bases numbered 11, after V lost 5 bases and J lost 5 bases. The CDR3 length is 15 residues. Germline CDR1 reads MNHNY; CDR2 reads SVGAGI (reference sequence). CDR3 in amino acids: CASSGGQVLSTEAFF. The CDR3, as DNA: TGTGCCAGCAGTGGAGGACAGGTTTTGAGTACTGAAGCTTTCTTT.